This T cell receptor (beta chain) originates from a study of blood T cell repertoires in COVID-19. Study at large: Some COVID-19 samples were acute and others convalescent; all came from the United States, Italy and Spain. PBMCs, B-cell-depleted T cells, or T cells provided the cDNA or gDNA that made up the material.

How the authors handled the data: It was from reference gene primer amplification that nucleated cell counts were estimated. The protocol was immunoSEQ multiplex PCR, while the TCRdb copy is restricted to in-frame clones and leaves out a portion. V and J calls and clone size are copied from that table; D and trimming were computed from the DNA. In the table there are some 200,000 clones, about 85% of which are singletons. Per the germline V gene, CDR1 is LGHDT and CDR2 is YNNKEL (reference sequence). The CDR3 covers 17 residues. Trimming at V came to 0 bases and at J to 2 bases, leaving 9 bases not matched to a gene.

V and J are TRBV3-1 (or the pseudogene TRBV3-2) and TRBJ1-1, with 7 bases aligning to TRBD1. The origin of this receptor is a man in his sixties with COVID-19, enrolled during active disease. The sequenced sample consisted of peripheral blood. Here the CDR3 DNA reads TGTGCCAGCAGCCAAGACCCCCCAGGGGGGTTCAACACTGAAGCTTTCTTT. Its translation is CASSQDPPGGFNTEAFF.